This T cell receptor beta chain was identified in a study of STAT3 mutations in large granular lymphocyte leukemia (dated by TCRdb to between 2018 and 2020). Notes on the research overall: In roughly half of the longitudinally sequenced T-LGLL patients, canonical activating STAT3 mutations were detected. More than half of T-LGLL patients received one or more immunosuppressive therapy regimens, with hematologic response in around 43% of those treated. Serial deep sequencing of TCRbeta CDR3 and STAT3 was performed in patients with T-cell large granular lymphocyte leukemia to reconstruct clonal hierarchy and dynamics. From an initial cohort of 200 to 250 LGL patients, eighteen representative T-LGLL cases were chosen for longitudinal sequencing of TCRbeta and STAT3. As controls within the study, two patients with natural killer LGL leukemia were also sequenced longitudinally. On average, sequencing was done at 3.5 to 4 time points per patient, with the number of samplings ranging from 2 to 8. Here is what the overall study found, with its caveats: Because no samples were available when a clone first appeared, clonal expansion had to be inferred from samplings taken at other points. Persisting codominant clonotypes in some patients meant a small but highly pathogenic clone may have been missed. All T-LGLL patients had at least one immunodominant TCRbeta clonotype, and roughly half had multiple immunodominant subclonotypes. In about 30% of the 18 patients, TCR clonotype switching occurred after therapy, and every newly emerging clone was STAT3 wild type. The burden of the dominant TCR clone was higher than the STAT3 mutant burden in several patients, which suggests that the STAT3 mutation arose secondarily inside a clone that had already expanded. Variable intervals between samplings and differing treatment regimens complicated linking therapy response to changes in TCR clonal burden.

TCRbeta libraries were sequenced on an Illumina MiSeq, averaging about 40,773 productive templates per sample. Using multiplex PCR amplification, the immunoSEQ assay generated the TCRbeta CDR3 libraries. For the original study's pipeline: Repertoire diversity was calculated as previously defined, and values close to 0 indicated extremely monoclonal samples. TCRdb took over this immuneACCESS table, retaining in-frame rearrangements with V and J assigned. Such tables are incomplete; in checked studies, under half of the missing clones stem from an unresolved V gene, and the remainder is unexplained. That table is the source of V, J and clone size, and D and trimming were worked out from the DNA. This sample gives 30,000 to 45,000 clones in total; around nine tenths of them show up just once. Roughly 0.39% of the sample is in the top ten clones. Concerning this clone: Its antigen remains undetermined. Nothing much larger sits one base from this clone, and base qualities are not available.

The germline V gene provides CDR1 SQVTM and CDR2 ANQGSEA. Counted from cysteine to phenylalanine, this CDR3 has 13 amino acids. Only CDR3 DNA is held: 39 bases, read in frame from base 1. The V and J ends are trimmed by 4 bases and 7 bases, leaving 14 bases between them. DNA was extracted from blood mononuclear cells, with the same DNA used for both TCR and STAT3 sequencing. The chain is made from TRBV29-1 and TRBJ2-1, and perhaps TRBD2 as D gene, on 6 matching bases. The sequenced sample consisted of PBMCs. The sequence was obtained from a human donor with T large granular lymphocyte leukemia. Some clones in this sample may be carry-over from other donors' samples. The nucleotide sequence is TGCAGCGTTGTGGCGGGGAACTTTAATGAGCAGTTCTTC. Its protein product is CSVVAGNFNEQFF.